These T cell receptor beta chains were read from a single sample in a study of blood T cell repertoires in COVID-19. Profiled with immunoSEQ multiplex PCR; TCRdb holds only in-frame clones, not every one. Of 150,000 or so clones listed, roughly nine tenths are singletons. The sample was peripheral blood. These receptors were collected from a man younger than 35 with COVID-19, enrolled during active disease. Both conserved end residues are part of each CDR3. D genes are given only for firm matches.

>NA|TRBV5-1
CASSLGWSTGELFF
>NA|TRBV18
CASGSRGSYNEQFF
>NA|TRBV5-6
CASSLFSTGTGETQYF
>NA|TRBV28
CASSIQGTGAFF
>NA|TRBV28
CASSPGSKYQETQYF
>NA|TRBV9
CASSPPAGELFF
>TRBD2|TRBV10-3
CAINAREASRDEQFF
>NA|TRBV30
CAWSGLEKLLF
>TRBD1|TRBV7-2
CASSLGDRARGEQYF
>NA|TRBV4-1
CASSQLDIYSSYEQYF
>NA|TRBV21-1
CASSNHTGGSNYEQYF
>TRBD2|TRBV5-4
CASSLGGRASSYNEQFF
>NA|TRBV7-6
CASSFRDNTNTGELFF
>TRBD1|TRBV12-3/TRBV12-4
CASSRGSEQFF
>NA|TRBV9
CASSHQGRSNEQFF
>TRBD2|TRBV7-2
CASSLGPLAGARNEQFF
>TRBD1|TRBV7-2
CASSIVTGVGSPLHF
>NA|TRBV5-4
CASSLGPLVSPYEQYF
>TRBD1|TRBV7-2
CASSDRTGRQPQHF
>TRBD1|TRBV7-8
CASSFSRTGGGEQYF
>TRBD2|TRBV4-2
CASSVSGSPYNEQFF
>TRBD1|TRBV5-1
CASSPGTAYEQYF
>NA|TRBV28
CATKDRLSNQPQHF
>NA|TRBV27
CASSSGSGPYEQYF
>NA|TRBV12-3/TRBV12-4
CASSLRGEQYF
>TRBD2|TRBV7-9
CASSPHQREGYNEQFF
>TRBD1|TRBV19
CASSPKQGGNQPQHF
>TRBD2|TRBV7-2
CASSFTSGFSSYEQYF
>TRBD2|TRBV10-3
CAISGTSGSYNEQFF
>NA|TRBV13
CASSPLSYNEQFF
>TRBD1|TRBV20-1
CSASPARGRVGNQPQHF
>TRBD1|TRBV5-6
CASSPQGGGYGYTF
>NA|TRBV6-5
CASRQGGENTEAFF
>TRBD2|TRBV6-5
CASWGGSSYEQYF
>TRBD1|TRBV19
CASSTTGITDTQYF
>TRBD1|TRBV7-9
CASSSNRGPDYGYTF
>NA|TRBV7-2
CASSLDGAGTGLSYEQYF
>NA|TRBV30
CAWSEVPGSYEQYF
>NA|TRBV28
CASSLLPGATDTQYF
>TRBD1|TRBV9
CASSVGTGGEETQYF
>NA|TRBV7-3
CASSRQVTDTQYF
>TRBD1|TRBV4-1
CASSQRTGGAYEQYF
>NA|TRBV13
CASSFENTQYF
>NA|TRBV5-1
CASSPGAVGEQPQHF
>TRBD1|TRBV11-3
CASSTRQGYEQYF
>TRBD1|TRBV6-5
CASSKPGQGGNTIYF
>NA|TRBV18
CASSPLGGGEQYF
>TRBD2|TRBV27
CASSLYGTSGSYEQFF
>NA|TRBV28
CASSIQGRDTGELFF
>NA|TRBV9
CASSVGVGISSYEQYF
>NA|TRBV10-3
CATGGHRERGTEAFF